A single sample gave rise to the 29 T cell receptor beta chains below, sequenced in a study of cytomegalovirus exposure and HLA in healthy donors. The PCR ran on 60 Vbeta and 13 Jbeta primers. TCRdb's copy holds only in-frame clones and misses some; the assay was immunoSEQ multiplex PCR. The table records 90,000 to 100,000 clones, around four fifths of them present only once. Sequencing used PBMCs. These TCRs come from a man aged 40-55 years in good health and CMV-seronegative.

This clone was observed a single time. V usage is TRBV13 and J usage is TRBJ2-7; TRBD2 matches 11 bases. V dropped 5 bases and J dropped 3; count of bases not matched to a gene: 9. The germline V gene encodes CDR1 PRHDT and CDR2 FYEKMQ (reference sequence). There are 16 residues in the CDR3. CDR3 residues: CASSRRTGTSGYEQYF. The CDR3 DNA sequence: TGTGCCAGCAGCCGACGAACCGGGACTAGCGGCTACGAGCAGTACTTC.

The rearrangement links TRBV28 to TRBJ2-7; 8 nucleotides align to TRBD1. V was pared by 6 bases and J by 3 bases, with 7 bases of the junction left unmatched. The CDR3 is 14 residues long. CDR1 is MDHEN and CDR2 is SYDVKM in the germline V gene. CDR3 in amino acids: CASSPDREVYEQYF. DNA of the CDR3: TGTGCCAGCAGCCCGGACAGGGAAGTCTACGAGCAGTACTTC.

This chain uses TRBV11-2 with TRBJ2-1, with a tentative D call TRBD1 (5 bases). The germline CDR1 and CDR2 sequences are SGHAT and FQNNGV. The V end lost 0 bases, the J end lost 10 bases, and 7 bases lay between the germline ends. CDR3 length: 12 residues. In nucleotides, the CDR3 is TGTGCCAGCAGCTTAGATCCAGGGGAGCAGTTCTTC. It translates to CASSLDPGEQFF.

J is TRBJ2-5 and V is TRBV10-1; D is undetermined. This CDR3 comprises 12 residues. Germline-derived CDR1 and CDR2 are WNHNN and SYGVQD (reference sequence). V lost 6 bases to trimming and J lost 2 bases, with 7 bases between them. Here the CDR3 DNA reads TGCGCCAGCAGCGCAGGACAAGAGACCCAGTACTTC. This encodes CASSAGQETQYF.

The rearrangement links TRBV19 to TRBJ2-5; the D is unclear. The CDR3 covers 14 residues. V was clipped by 1 base and J by 5 bases, with 11 bases between them. Germline assignment: CDR1 LNHDA and CDR2 SQIVND (reference sequence). This CDR3 is CASSIGLDGETQYF. The CDR3 DNA follows: TGTGCCAGTAGTATAGGCCTAGACGGGGAGACCCAGTACTTC.

This clone turned up a few times. In DNA, the CDR3 is TGTGCCAGCAGCAAGACCTTAGCGGCTGGCTCCGGGGAGCTGTTTTTT. Translating gives CASSKTLAAGSGELFF. The chain recombines TRBV7-9 with TRBJ2-2, with D possibly matching TRBD2 (6 bases). The CDR3 length is 16 residues. Germline CDR1 SEHNR, CDR2 FQNEAQ (reference sequence). V lost 5 bases to trimming and J lost 6 bases, with 19 bases between them.

The J gene is TRBJ1-3, the V gene TRBV30; the D is unclear. This CDR3 is 14 amino acids long. Germline-derived CDR1 and CDR2 are GTSNPN and SVGIG (reference sequence). V lost 2 bases and J 2 bases, leaving 10 bases between the germline ends. The CDR3 protein is CAWSQGRPGNTIYF. The CDR3 DNA sequence: TGTGCCTGGAGTCAAGGGAGGCCTGGAAACACCATATATTTT. Full variable domain (rest looked up from reference TRBV30 and TRBJ1-3): SQTIHQWPATLVQPVGSPLSLECTVEGTSNPNLYWYRQAAGRGLQLLFYSVGIGQISSEVPQNLSASRPQDRQFILSSKKLLLSDSGFYLCAWSQGRPGNTIYFGEGSWLTVV.

This chain uses TRBV9 with TRBJ1-1; no clear D. This CDR3 is built from 13 residues. Germline assignment: CDR1 SGDLS and CDR2 YYNGEE. Trimming took off 4 bases at V and 1 base at J, with 8 bases between the two ends. The CDR3 DNA sequence: TGTGCCAGCAGCCCCGGGAAGAACACTGAAGCTTTCTTT. Its translation: CASSPGKNTEAFF.

The chain joins TRBV19 to TRBJ2-6; TRBD1 agrees at 7 bases. The CDR3 is made up of 16 amino acids. Unmatched junction bases numbered 8, after V lost 5 bases and J lost 4 bases. Germline CDR1 is LNHDA and CDR2 is SQIVND (reference sequence). CDR3 DNA: TGTGCCAGTAGTTTCTACAGGGGTTCAGGGGCCAACGTCCTGACTTTC. It is translated as CASSFYRGSGANVLTF.

The rearrangement uses TRBV7-2 and TRBJ2-4; 9 bases fit TRBD2. V was pared by 1 base and J by 6 bases, with 7 bases of the junction left unmatched. This CDR3 comprises 16 residues. Germline-derived CDR1 and CDR2 are SGHTA and FQGNSA. The CDR3 sequence is CASSLGTSVRRNIQYF. Here the CDR3 DNA reads TGTGCCAGCAGCTTAGGGACTAGCGTGAGGAGAAACATTCAGTACTTC. Full variable domain (rest looked up from reference TRBV7-2 and TRBJ2-4): GAGVSQSPSNKVTEKGKDVELRCDPISGHTALYWYRQSLGQGLEFLIYFQGNSAPDKSGLPSDRFSAERTGGSVSTLTIQRTQQEDSAVYLCASSLGTSVRRNIQYFGAGTRLSVL.

The chain combines TRBV27 with TRBJ1-5; a possible D gene is TRBD1 (5 bases). Per germline, CDR1 MNHEY and CDR2 SMNVEV (reference sequence). Trimming removed 6 bases at V and 2 bases at J, with 14 bases between. The CDR3 spans 15 residues. CDR3 loop: CASSPLGARNQPQHF. The CDR3 nucleotides read TGTGCCAGCAGCCCATTAGGGGCCCGCAATCAGCCCCAGCATTTT.

The rearrangement joins TRBV7-2 to TRBJ1-2; D is perhaps TRBD1 (5 bases). V lost 3 bases, J lost 0 bases, and 8 bases lay in between. The CDR3 extends over 14 amino acids. CDR1 and CDR2 from the germline V gene are SGHTA and FQGNSA. CDR3 sequence (DNA): TGTGCCAGCAGCTTGGCAGGGTCTAACTATGGCTACACCTTC. This encodes CASSLAGSNYGYTF.

The genes are TRBV7-9 and TRBJ1-4; the D is unclear. CDR3 length: 18 amino acids. Trimming removed 2 bases from V and 4 bases from J, with 20 bases in between. The germline V gene has CDR1 SEHNR and CDR2 FQNEAQ (reference sequence). DNA of the CDR3: TGTGCCAGCAGCTTAAACCGGGCAGCCTTGAGCGGTAATGAAAAACTGTTTTTT. Its protein is CASSLNRAALSGNEKLFF. Drawing the rest from reference TRBV7-9 and TRBJ1-4, the complete variable domain is DTGVSQNPRHKITKRGQNVTFRCDPISEHNRLYWYRQTLGQGPEFLTYFQNEAQLEKSRLLSDRFSAERPKGSFSTLEIQRTEQGDSAMYLCASSLNRAALSGNEKLFFGSGTQLSVL.

The chain has TRBV5-8 and TRBJ2-5; 7 bases are shared with TRBD2. The CDR3 sequence is 16 residues long. CDR1 is SGHTS and CDR2 is YDEGEE in the germline V gene. V lost 1 base and J lost 1; bases outside the gene matches: 7. DNA for the CDR3: TGTGCCAGCAGCTTGCTGAGGCTAGCGGTCCAAGAGACCCAGTACTTC. This translates into CASSLLRLAVQETQYF.

This clone showed up just once. The V call is TRBV25-1, the J call TRBJ2-7; D not certain. Trimming removed 5 bases at V and 3 bases at J, with 14 bases between. CDR1 and CDR2 from the germline V gene are MGHDK and SYGVNS. This CDR3 has 14 amino acids. For the CDR3, the DNA is TGTGCCAGCAGTCAATCACATTGGAGCTACGAGCAGTACTTC. It is translated as CASSQSHWSYEQYF.

Concerning this clone itself: Other nucleotide sequences in the sample specify the same CDR3. The rearrangement uses TRBV7-3 and TRBJ1-6; the match to TRBD1 covers 11 bases. This CDR3 has 14 amino acids. V trimming: 2 bases; J trimming: 9 bases; junction bases outside the gene matches: 0. Per germline, CDR1 SGHTA and CDR2 FQGTGA. The CDR3 region is CASSLGTGGSPLHF. CDR3 coding DNA: TGTGCCAGCAGCTTAGGGACAGGGGGTTCACCCCTCCACTTT.

The CDR3 sequence: CASSPITGLRSDTQYF. CDR3 in DNA: TGCGCCAGCAGCCCTATCACGGGGTTACGATCAGATACGCAGTATTTT. The rearrangement links TRBV4-1 to TRBJ2-3; the D gene is possibly TRBD2 (5 bases). The CDR3 is 16 amino acids. Trimming cost V 4 bases and J 4 bases, with 18 bases left between them. Germline V lookup: CDR1 MGHRA, CDR2 YSYEKL.

This clone occurred a few times. This rearrangement joins TRBV6-5 to TRBJ2-7, with TRBD1 matching 9 bases. Germline lookup yields CDR1 MNHEY and CDR2 SVGAGI. With V trimmed by 7 bases and J by 4 bases, 11 bases remained unmatched. The CDR3 has 15 residues. CDR3 coding DNA: TGTGCCAGCACCGGTACGGTGGGACAGGGATACGAGCAGTACTTC. Translation: CASTGTVGQGYEQYF.

The chain is built from TRBV27 and TRBJ2-5; D may be TRBD2 (5 bases). Germline V lookup: CDR1 MNHEY, CDR2 SMNVEV (reference sequence). V lost 4 bases to trimming and J lost 5 bases, with 14 bases between them. The CDR3 contains 14 residues. DNA for the CDR3: TGTGCCAGCAGTTCCCCAGGCGGGCGGGAGACCCAGTACTTC. Encoded protein: CASSSPGGRETQYF.

The chain combines TRBV21-1 with TRBJ2-7; TRBD2 reflects the table's D call only, with no check against the DNA. TRBV21-1 is a known pseudogene. This CDR3 spans 13 amino acids. CDR3 nucleotides: TGTGCCAGCAGCTGCCGGGACTCCTACGAGCAGTACTTC. Translated: CASSCRDSYEQYF.

The sample holds a few counts of this clone. The V gene is TRBV4-3, the J gene TRBJ2-7; 9 nucleotides match TRBD1. Germline values: CDR1 LGHNA, CDR2 YSLEER. The CDR3 has 14 amino acids. V was pared by 4 bases and J by 1 base, with 2 bases of the junction left unmatched. The CDR3 loop is CASSPGQGSYEQYF. DNA for the CDR3: TGCGCCAGCAGCCCAGGACAGGGGTCCTACGAGCAGTACTTC.

The chain has TRBV7-9 and TRBJ2-7; TRBD1 agrees at 10 bases. Germline trimming cut 5 bases from V and 3 bases from J; bases unmatched to any gene: 4. Germline V gene sequence: CDR1 SEHNR, CDR2 FQNEAQ (reference sequence). This CDR3 contains 14 residues. The CDR3 reads CASSGDRGDYEQYF. The CDR3 DNA reads as TGTGCCAGCAGCGGGGACAGGGGTGACTACGAGCAGTACTTC.

As to this clone: One end of the junction fails to match germline, which may point to a read error. The rearrangement links TRBV7-9 to TRBJ1-3; weak D call: TRBD1 (6 bases). This CDR3 region has 17 residues. Germline V gene lookup returns CDR1 SEHNR and CDR2 FQNEAQ (reference sequence). CDR3 residues: CSSSPWATTGPGNTIYF. The CDR3 region has the DNA TGTTCCAGCAGCCCTTGGGCTACAACAGGGCCAGGAAACACCATATATTTT.

As DNA, the CDR3 is TGCGCCAGCAGGCCCGGAGTTTTGCTCGACGAGCAGTACTTC. As protein: CASRPGVLLDEQYF. The chain recombines TRBV10-2 with TRBJ2-7; no definite D call. This CDR3 is built from 14 residues. Germline values: CDR1 WSHSY, CDR2 SAAADI. Trimming pared 6 bases from V and 5 bases from J, leaving 17 bases between.

The J gene is TRBJ1-5, the V gene TRBV7-6; unclear D gene. Trimming removed 5 bases at V and 0 bases at J, with 5 bases between. The CDR3 is 13 amino acids. The germline V gene has CDR1 SGHVS and CDR2 FNYEAQ. Here the CDR3 reads CASSPYSNQPQHF. DNA of the CDR3: TGTGCCAGCAGCCCGTATAGCAATCAGCCCCAGCATTTT.

This clone has more than one count but fewer than ten. This rearrangement joins TRBV6-1 to TRBJ2-7; 7 bases align to TRBD1. J gave up 3 bases and V 1 base, and 9 bases lay outside the gene matches. The CDR3 length is 16 residues. Germline V lookup: CDR1 MNHNS, CDR2 SASEGT. The CDR3 DNA is TGTGCCAGCAGTGAAGAAGTTGGGACAGTGAGCTACGAGCAGTACTTC. This translates into CASSEEVGTVSYEQYF.

V is TRBV5-6 and J is TRBJ1-2, with TRBD1 as a possible D gene (5 bases). Germline V lookup: CDR1 SGHDT, CDR2 YYEEEE. V was cut by 1 base and J by 8 bases, with 12 bases left in between. This CDR3 spans 13 amino acids. The CDR3 nucleotides read TGTGCCAGCAGCTTGAATCGGCGGGACGGCTACACCTTC. Its protein product is CASSLNRRDGYTF. The whole variable domain, remainder taken from reference TRBV5-6 and TRBJ1-2, is DAGVTQSPTHLIKTRGQQVTLRCSPKSGHDTVSWYQQALGQGPQFIFQYYEEEERQRGNFPDRFSGHQFPNYSSELNVNALLLGDSALYLCASSLNRRDGYTFGSGTRLTVV.

V is TRBV7-3 and J is TRBJ2-1, with 9 positions matching TRBD1. There are 16 residues in the CDR3. V lost 5 bases, J lost 4 bases, and 9 bases stayed unmatched. Germline loops: CDR1 SGHTA, CDR2 FQGTGA. In DNA, the CDR3 is TGTGCCAGCAGCCCAGGTCCGGGACAGGGATACAATGAGCAGTTCTTC. This sequence encodes CASSPGPGQGYNEQFF.

The chain recombines TRBV27 with TRBJ1-6, with 9 bases matching TRBD1. This CDR3 has 20 residues. The junction had 14 bases not matched to a gene; V was cut back by 5 bases and J by 0 bases. Germline lookup yields CDR1 MNHEY and CDR2 SMNVEV (reference sequence). In nucleotides, the CDR3 is TGTGCCAGCAGTCCGCGGGGACAGGGTAGGGGAGACTCCTATAATTCACCCCTCCACTTT. Translating it yields CASSPRGQGRGDSYNSPLHF.